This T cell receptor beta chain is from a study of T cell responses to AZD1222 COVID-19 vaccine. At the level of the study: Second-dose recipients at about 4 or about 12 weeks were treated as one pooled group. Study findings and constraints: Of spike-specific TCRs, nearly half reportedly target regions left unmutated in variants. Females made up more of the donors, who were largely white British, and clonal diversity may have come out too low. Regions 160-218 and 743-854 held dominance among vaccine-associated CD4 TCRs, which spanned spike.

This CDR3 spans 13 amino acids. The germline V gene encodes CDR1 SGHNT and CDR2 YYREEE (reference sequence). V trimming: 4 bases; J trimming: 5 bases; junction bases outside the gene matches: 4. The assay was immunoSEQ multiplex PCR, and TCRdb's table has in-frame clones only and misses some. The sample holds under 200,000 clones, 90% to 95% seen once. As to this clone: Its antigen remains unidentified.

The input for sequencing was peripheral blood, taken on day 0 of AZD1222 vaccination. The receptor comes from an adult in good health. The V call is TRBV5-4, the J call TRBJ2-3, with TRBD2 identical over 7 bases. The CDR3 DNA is TGTGCCAGCAGCAGATCGGGAGGAGATACGCAGTATTTT. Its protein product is CASSRSGGDTQYF.